These 11 T cell receptor beta chains were all obtained from the same sample, sequenced in a study of human T cells and chemical hapten exposure. TCRdb re-called the RACE reads through MiXCR, storing one row per CDR3 protein. Of 150,000 to 200,000 distinct CDR3 sequences listed, 25% to 35% are singletons. The time point here: pre-sensitization, week 0. Treatment indicated: therapeutic diphenylcyclopropenone sensitization with weekly scalp DPC. Sequences were derived from whole blood, sampled in connection with sensitization to the hapten diphenylcyclopropenone (DPC). The receptors shown here come from a woman between 25 and 40 years old with alopecia areata. Some clones in this sample may be carry-over from other donors' samples.

CDR3 in DNA: TGTGCCAGCTACCTCACCGAGACCCAGTACTTC. This gives the protein CASYLTETQYF. The chain links TRBV6-1 to TRBJ2-5; D is unclear. CDR1 and CDR2 (germline): MNHNS, SASEGT. The CDR3 consists of 11 residues. The V gene lost 8 bases and the J gene lost 5 bases, with 9 bases spanning the gap.

This clonotype was seen a few times. V and J are TRBV6-6 and TRBJ1-5; 8 bases match TRBD1. The trim removed 2 bases at V and 0 bases at J, leaving 3 bases unmatched. The germline CDR1 and CDR2 sequences are MNHNY and SVGAGI (reference sequence). The CDR3 has 16 residues. CDR3 amino acids: CASSYPTGDSNQPQHF. CDR3 sequence (DNA): TGTGCCAGCAGTTACCCGACAGGGGATAGCAATCAGCCCCAGCATTTT.

The V call is TRBV4-2, the J call TRBJ2-1, with 13 bases fitting TRBD2. This CDR3 has 16 residues. With V trimmed by 2 bases and J by 6 bases, 4 bases remained unmatched. CDR1 is LGHNA and CDR2 is YNFKEQ in the germline V gene. CDR3 amino acids: CASSQQLAGGVNEQFF. In DNA, the CDR3 is TGTGCCAGCAGCCAACAACTAGCGGGAGGGGTCAATGAGCAGTTCTTC.

The chain joins TRBV7-6 to TRBJ2-1; D is unresolved. This CDR3 spans 16 amino acids. The germline V and J ends were trimmed by 5 bases and 5 bases, with 19 bases remaining between them. Germline V gene lookup returns CDR1 SGHVS and CDR2 FNYEAQ. The CDR3 coding sequence is TGTGCCAGCAGCCCACAAAGCCAGATAATAAACAATGAGCAGTTCTTC. Translating gives CASSPQSQIINNEQFF.

The genes are TRBV27 and TRBJ1-2; no clear D gene. From germline, CDR1 is MNHEY and CDR2 SMNVEV (reference sequence). V dropped 8 bases and J dropped 0 bases, with 13 bases sitting between them. The CDR3 runs 14 residues. As DNA, the CDR3 is TGTGCCAGCGGAAGGGATTTTACTAACTATGGCTACACCTTC. Residues: CASGRDFTNYGYTF.

The CDR3 sequence: CASSASGNGNEQFF. For the CDR3, the DNA is TGTGCCAGCAGTGCTAGCGGGAACGGGAATGAGCAGTTCTTC. The rearrangement uses TRBV2 and TRBJ2-1; 9 nucleotides match TRBD2. The CDR3 is made up of 14 amino acids. Trimming removed 4 bases from V and 7 bases from J; junction bases left unmatched: 5. Germline lookup yields CDR1 SNHLY and CDR2 FYNNEI.

The rearrangement joins TRBV7-2 to TRBJ1-2; D might be TRBD1 (5 bases). V lost 3 bases and J 0 bases, leaving 14 bases between the germline ends. Germline-derived CDR1 and CDR2 are SGHTA and FQGNSA. The length of the CDR3 is 16 residues. The CDR3 is CASSFRQVGANYGYTF. As DNA, the CDR3 is TGTGCCAGCAGCTTTCGTCAGGTGGGGGCTAACTATGGCTACACCTTC.

This clonotype was seen more than once but under ten times. The rearrangement joins TRBV20-1 to TRBJ1-3; the match to TRBD1 covers 7 bases. CDR1 and CDR2 (germline): DFQATT, SNEGSKA (reference sequence). The V and J ends lost 0 bases and 4 bases, in that order; junction bases with no gene match: 9. This CDR3 is 16 amino acids long. The DNA for the CDR3 is TGCAGTGCTAGAGATTTCACAGGGGTTGCAGGAAACACCATATATTTT. Its translation is CSARDFTGVAGNTIYF.

V usage is TRBV7-2 and J usage is TRBJ2-3; tentative D call: TRBD2 (5 bases). V was pared by 4 bases and J by 4 bases, with 21 bases between. CDR1 and CDR2 (germline): SGHTA, FQGNSA. This CDR3 has 17 amino acids. Here the CDR3 reads CASSSEGWRAPADTQYF. CDR3 in DNA: TGTGCCAGCAGCTCCGAAGGGTGGCGGGCCCCGGCAGATACGCAGTATTTT.

This clonotype has more than one count but fewer than ten. The chain joins TRBV20-1 to TRBJ2-1, with TRBD1 matching 10 bases. The V gene end was trimmed by 5 bases and the J gene end by 1 base; junction bases not matched to a gene: 5. The CDR3 consists of 15 residues. The germline CDR1 and CDR2 sequences are DFQATT and SNEGSKA (reference sequence). The CDR3: CSAEPGQGSYNEQFF. DNA for the CDR3: TGCAGTGCTGAACCGGGACAGGGGTCCTACAATGAGCAGTTCTTC.

This clonotype has just a few counts. V is TRBV28 and J is TRBJ2-7; no firm D call. The CDR3 totals 14 residues. Trimming shortened V by 4 bases and J by 0 bases, and 10 bases separated the two germline ends. Germline CDR1 reads MDHEN; CDR2 reads SYDVKM. The chain's CDR3 is CASSSSPSSYEQYF. The CDR3 DNA is TGTGCCAGCAGTTCCTCGCCGAGCTCCTACGAGCAGTACTTC.